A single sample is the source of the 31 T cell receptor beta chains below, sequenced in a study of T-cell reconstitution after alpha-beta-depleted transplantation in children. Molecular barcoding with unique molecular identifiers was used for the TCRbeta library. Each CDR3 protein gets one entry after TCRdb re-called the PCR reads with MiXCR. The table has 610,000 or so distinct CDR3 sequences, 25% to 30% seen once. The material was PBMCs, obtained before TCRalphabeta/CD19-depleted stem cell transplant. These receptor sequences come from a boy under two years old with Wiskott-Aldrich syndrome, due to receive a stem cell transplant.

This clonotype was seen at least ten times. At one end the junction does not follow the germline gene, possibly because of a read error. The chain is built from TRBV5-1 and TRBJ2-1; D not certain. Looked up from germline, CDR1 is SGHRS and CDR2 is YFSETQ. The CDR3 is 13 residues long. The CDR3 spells CASSLERYNEQFF. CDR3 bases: TGTGCCAGCAGCTTAGAAAGGTACAATGAGCAGTTCTTC. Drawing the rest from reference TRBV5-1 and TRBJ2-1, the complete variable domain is KAGVTQTPRYLIKTRGQQVTLSCSPISGHRSVSWYQQTPGQGLQFLFEYFSETQRNKGNFPGRFSGRQFSNSRSEMNVSTLELGDSALYLCASSLERYNEQFFGPGTRLTVL.

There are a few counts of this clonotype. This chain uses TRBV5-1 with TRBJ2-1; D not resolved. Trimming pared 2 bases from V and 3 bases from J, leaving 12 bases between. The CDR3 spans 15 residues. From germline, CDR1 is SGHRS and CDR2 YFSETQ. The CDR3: CASSLTGLGYNEQFF. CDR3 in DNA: TGCGCCAGCAGCTTAACTGGGCTTGGCTACAATGAGCAGTTCTTC.

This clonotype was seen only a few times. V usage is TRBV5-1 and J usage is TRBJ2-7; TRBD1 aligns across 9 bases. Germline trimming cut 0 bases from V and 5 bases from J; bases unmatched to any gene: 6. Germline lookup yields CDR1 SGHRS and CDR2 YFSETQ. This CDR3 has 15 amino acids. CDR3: CASSLVGTGQHEQYF. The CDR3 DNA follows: TGCGCCAGCAGCTTGGTCGGGACAGGGCAACACGAGCAGTACTTC.

Written as DNA, the CDR3 is TGTGCCAGCAGCCTCGGGACTCCCCAGGCTGAAGCTTTCTTT. As protein: CASSLGTPQAEAFF. The genes are TRBV7-2 and TRBJ1-1; maybe TRBD1 (5 bases). CDR1 and CDR2 (germline): SGHTA, FQGNSA. The ends were cut back, 5 bases at V and 6 bases at J, with 16 bases in the middle. The CDR3 is made up of 14 amino acids. Filled out from reference TRBV7-2 and TRBJ1-1, the complete variable domain reads GAGVSQSPSNKVTEKGKDVELRCDPISGHTALYWYRQSLGQGLEFLIYFQGNSAPDKSGLPSDRFSAERTGGSVSTLTIQRTQQEDSAVYLCASSLGTPQAEAFFGQGTRLTVV.

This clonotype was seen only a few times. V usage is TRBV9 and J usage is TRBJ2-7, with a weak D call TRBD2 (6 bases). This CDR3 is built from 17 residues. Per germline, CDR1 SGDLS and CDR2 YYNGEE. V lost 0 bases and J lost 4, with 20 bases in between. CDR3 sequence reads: CASSVGSGAESYYEQYF. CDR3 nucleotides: TGTGCCAGCAGCGTAGGTTCGGGAGCGGAGTCTTATTACGAGCAGTACTTC.

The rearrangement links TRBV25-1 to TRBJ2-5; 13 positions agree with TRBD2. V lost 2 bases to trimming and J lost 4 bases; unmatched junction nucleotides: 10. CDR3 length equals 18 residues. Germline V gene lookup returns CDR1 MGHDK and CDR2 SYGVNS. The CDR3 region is CASSEALLAGGLLETQYF. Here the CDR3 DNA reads TGTGCCAGCAGTGAAGCGCTACTAGCGGGAGGGCTATTAGAGACCCAGTACTTC. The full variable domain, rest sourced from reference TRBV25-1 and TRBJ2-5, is EADIYQTPRYLVIGTGKKITLECSQTMGHDKMYWYQQDPGMELHLIHYSYGVNSTEKGDLSSESTVSRIRTEHFPLTLESARPSHTSQYLCASSEALLAGGLLETQYFGPGTRLLVL.

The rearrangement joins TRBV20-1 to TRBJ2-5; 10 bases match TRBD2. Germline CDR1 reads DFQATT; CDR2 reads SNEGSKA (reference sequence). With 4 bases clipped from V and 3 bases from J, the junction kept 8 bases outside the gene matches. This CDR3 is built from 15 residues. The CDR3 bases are TGCAGTGCTACCTCTAGCGGGAGTGTCGAAGAGACCCAGTACTTC. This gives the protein CSATSSGSVEETQYF.

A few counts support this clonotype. CDR3 loop: CSAARPGRSETQYF. Written as DNA, the CDR3 is TGCAGTGCTGCTCGACCAGGGAGATCGGAGACCCAGTACTTC. J is TRBJ2-5 and V is TRBV20-1, with D tentatively TRBD1 or TRBD2 (5 bases each). The CDR3 is made up of 14 amino acids. Trimming took off 5 bases at V and 5 bases at J, with 18 bases between the two ends. The V gene's germline CDR1 is DFQATT and CDR2 SNEGSKA (reference sequence).

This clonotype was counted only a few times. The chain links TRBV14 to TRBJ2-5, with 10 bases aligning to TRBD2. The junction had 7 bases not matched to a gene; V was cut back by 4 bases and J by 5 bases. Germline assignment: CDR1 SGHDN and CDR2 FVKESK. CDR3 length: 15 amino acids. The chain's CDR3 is CASSLSSGSWETQYF. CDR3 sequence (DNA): TGTGCCAGCAGCCTATCTAGCGGGAGTTGGGAGACCCAGTACTTC.

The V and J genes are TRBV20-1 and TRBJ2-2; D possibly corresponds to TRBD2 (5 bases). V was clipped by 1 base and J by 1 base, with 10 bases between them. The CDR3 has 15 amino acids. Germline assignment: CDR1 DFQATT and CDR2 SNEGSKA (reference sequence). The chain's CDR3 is CSARGAGRNTGELFF. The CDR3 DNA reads TGCAGTGCTAGAGGTGCGGGTAGGAACACCGGGGAGCTGTTTTTT.

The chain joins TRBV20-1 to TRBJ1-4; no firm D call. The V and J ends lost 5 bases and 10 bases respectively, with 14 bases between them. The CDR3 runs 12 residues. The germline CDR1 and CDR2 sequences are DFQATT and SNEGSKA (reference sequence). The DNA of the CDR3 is TGCAGTGCTGCGACCTCAACGGGAAAACTGTTTTTT. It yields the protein CSAATSTGKLFF.

The CDR3: CASKPGLADYNEQFF. The CDR3 bases are TGTGCCAGCAAACCGGGACTAGCGGACTACAATGAGCAGTTCTTC. This sequence joins TRBV12-3 or TRBV12-4 and TRBJ2-1; 11 bases are shared with TRBD2. The CDR3 is 15 residues long. V was pared by 7 bases and J by 3 bases, with 5 bases of the junction left unmatched.

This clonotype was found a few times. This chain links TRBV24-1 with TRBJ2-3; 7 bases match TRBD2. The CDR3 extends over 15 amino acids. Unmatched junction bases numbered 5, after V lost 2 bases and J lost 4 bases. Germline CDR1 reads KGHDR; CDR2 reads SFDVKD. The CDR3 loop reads CATSDSGGKADTQYF. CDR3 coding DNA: TGTGCCACCAGTGATTCGGGGGGAAAAGCAGATACGCAGTATTTT.

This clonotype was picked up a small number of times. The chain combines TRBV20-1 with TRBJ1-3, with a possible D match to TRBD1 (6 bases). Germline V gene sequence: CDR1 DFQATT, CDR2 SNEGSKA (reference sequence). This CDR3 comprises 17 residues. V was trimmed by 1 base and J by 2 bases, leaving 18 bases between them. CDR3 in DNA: TGCAGTGCTAGAGGGGGGCGCGGGGCAATGGCTGGAAACACCATATATTTT. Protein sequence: CSARGGRGAMAGNTIYF.

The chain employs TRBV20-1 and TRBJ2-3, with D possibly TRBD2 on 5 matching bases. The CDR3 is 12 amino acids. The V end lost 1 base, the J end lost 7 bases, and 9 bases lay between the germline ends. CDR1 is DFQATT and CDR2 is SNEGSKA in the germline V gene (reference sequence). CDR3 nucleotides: TGCAGTGCTAGAGTGGACTCCTATACGCAGTATTTT. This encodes CSARVDSYTQYF.

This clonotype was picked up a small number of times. CDR3 DNA: TGTGCCAGCAGTGCGGGGGTTGAAAAACTGTTTTTT. This sequence encodes CASSAGVEKLFF. The chain is built from TRBV25-1 and TRBJ1-4, with D possibly TRBD1 on 5 matching bases. In germline, CDR1 is MGHDK, CDR2 SYGVNS. This CDR3 comprises 12 residues. Trimming removed 4 bases from V and 7 bases from J, with 7 bases in between.

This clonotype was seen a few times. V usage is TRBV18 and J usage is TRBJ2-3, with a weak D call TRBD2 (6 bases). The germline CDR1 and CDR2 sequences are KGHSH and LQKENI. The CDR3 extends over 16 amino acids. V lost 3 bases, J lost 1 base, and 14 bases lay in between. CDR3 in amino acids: CASSPVPGLGTDTQYF. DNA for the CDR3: TGTGCCAGCTCACCCGTCCCGGGACTTGGCACAGATACGCAGTATTTT.

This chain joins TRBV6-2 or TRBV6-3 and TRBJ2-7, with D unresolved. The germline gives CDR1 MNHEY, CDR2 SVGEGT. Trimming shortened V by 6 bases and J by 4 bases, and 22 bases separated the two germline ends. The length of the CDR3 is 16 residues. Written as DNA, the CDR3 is TGTGCCAGCAGCCAAGGTGGTAGCTCCTACTTTTACGAGCAGTACTTC. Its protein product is CASSQGGSSYFYEQYF.

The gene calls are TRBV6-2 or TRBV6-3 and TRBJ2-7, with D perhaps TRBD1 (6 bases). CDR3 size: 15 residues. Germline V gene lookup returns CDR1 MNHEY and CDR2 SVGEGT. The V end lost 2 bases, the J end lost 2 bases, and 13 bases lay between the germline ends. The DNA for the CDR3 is TGTGCCAGCAGTTACGCTTGGGACATGCCCTACGAGCAGTACTTC. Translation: CASSYAWDMPYEQYF.

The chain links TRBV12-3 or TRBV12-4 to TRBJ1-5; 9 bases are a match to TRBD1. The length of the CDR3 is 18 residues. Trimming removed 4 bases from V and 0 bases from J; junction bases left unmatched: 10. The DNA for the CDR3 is TGTGCCAGCAGTTCGACCGGGACAGGGCTTTATAGCAATCAGCCCCAGCATTTT. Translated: CASSSTGTGLYSNQPQHF.

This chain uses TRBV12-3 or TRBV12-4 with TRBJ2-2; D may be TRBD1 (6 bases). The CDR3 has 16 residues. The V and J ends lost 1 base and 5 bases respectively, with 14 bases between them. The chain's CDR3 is CASSLGNRVSTGELFF. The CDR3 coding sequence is TGTGCCAGCAGTTTAGGGAACAGGGTTTCAACCGGGGAGCTGTTTTTT.

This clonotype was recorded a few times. The CDR3 is CASSYTSGITRHYEQYF. DNA for the CDR3: TGTGCCAGCAGTTATACTAGCGGGATAACACGGCACTACGAGCAGTACTTC. V is TRBV6-5 and J is TRBJ2-7; 10 positions agree with TRBD2. The germline gives CDR1 MNHEY, CDR2 SVGAGI. The length of the CDR3 is 17 residues. With 3 bases clipped from V and 3 bases from J, the junction kept 11 bases outside the gene matches.

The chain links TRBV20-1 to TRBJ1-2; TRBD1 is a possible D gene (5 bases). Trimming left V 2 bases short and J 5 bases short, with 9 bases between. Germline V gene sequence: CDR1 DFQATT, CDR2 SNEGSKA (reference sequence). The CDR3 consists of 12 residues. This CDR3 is CSARQGVYGYTF. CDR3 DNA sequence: TGCAGTGCTAGACAGGGAGTTTATGGCTACACCTTC.

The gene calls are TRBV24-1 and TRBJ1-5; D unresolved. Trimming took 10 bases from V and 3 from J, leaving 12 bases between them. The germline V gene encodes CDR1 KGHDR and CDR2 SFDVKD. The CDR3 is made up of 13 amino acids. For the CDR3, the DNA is TGTGCCACATCCGGGTCTAACAATCAGCCCCAGCATTTT. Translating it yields CATSGSNNQPQHF.

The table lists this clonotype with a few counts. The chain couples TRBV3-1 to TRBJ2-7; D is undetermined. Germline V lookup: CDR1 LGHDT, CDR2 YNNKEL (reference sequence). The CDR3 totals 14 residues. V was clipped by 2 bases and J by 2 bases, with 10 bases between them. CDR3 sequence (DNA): TGTGCCAGCAGCCAACCGGAGCAGGCCTACGAGCAGTACTTC. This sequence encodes CASSQPEQAYEQYF.

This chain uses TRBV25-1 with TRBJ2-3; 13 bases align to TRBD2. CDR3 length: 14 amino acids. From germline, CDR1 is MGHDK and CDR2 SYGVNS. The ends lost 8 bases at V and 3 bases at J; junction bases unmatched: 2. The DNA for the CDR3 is TGTGCCAGCGGGACTAGCGGGAAGACAGATACGCAGTATTTT. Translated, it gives CASGTSGKTDTQYF.

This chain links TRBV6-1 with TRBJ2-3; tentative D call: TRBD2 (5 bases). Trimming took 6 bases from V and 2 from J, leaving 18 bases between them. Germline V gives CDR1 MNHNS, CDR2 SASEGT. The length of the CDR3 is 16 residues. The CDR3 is CASRVPRTPTTDTQYF. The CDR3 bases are TGTGCCAGCAGGGTCCCGCGGACTCCAACCACAGATACGCAGTATTTT.

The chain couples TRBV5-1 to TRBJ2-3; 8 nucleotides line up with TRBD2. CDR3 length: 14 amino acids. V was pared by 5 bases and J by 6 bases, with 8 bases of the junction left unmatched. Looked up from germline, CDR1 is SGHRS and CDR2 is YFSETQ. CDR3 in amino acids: CASRVAGGLDTQYF. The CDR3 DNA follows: TGCGCCAGCAGGGTGGCGGGAGGTCTGGATACGCAGTATTTT. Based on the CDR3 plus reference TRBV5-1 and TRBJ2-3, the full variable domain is KAGVTQTPRYLIKTRGQQVTLSCSPISGHRSVSWYQQTPGQGLQFLFEYFSETQRNKGNFPGRFSGRQFSNSRSEMNVSTLELGDSALYLCASRVAGGLDTQYFGPGTRLTVL.

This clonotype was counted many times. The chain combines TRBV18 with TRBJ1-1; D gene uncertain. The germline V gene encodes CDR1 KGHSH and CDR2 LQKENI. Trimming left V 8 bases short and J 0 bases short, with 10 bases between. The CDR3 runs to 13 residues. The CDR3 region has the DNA TGTGCCAGCAGCCCTGGACTGAACACTGAAGCTTTCTTT. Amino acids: CASSPGLNTEAFF.

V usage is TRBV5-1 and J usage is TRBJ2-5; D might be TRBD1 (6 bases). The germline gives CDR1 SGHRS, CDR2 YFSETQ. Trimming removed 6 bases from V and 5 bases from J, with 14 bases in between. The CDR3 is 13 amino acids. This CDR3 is CASKKQGVETQYF. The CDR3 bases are TGCGCCAGCAAGAAACAGGGCGTGGAGACCCAGTACTTC.

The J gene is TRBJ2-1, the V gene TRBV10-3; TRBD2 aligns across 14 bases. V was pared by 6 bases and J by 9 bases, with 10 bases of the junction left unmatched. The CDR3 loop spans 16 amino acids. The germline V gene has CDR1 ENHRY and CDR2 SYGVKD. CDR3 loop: CAISPGTSGRGSEQFF. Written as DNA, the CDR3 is TGTGCCATCAGCCCCGGGACTAGCGGGAGAGGCAGTGAGCAGTTCTTC.